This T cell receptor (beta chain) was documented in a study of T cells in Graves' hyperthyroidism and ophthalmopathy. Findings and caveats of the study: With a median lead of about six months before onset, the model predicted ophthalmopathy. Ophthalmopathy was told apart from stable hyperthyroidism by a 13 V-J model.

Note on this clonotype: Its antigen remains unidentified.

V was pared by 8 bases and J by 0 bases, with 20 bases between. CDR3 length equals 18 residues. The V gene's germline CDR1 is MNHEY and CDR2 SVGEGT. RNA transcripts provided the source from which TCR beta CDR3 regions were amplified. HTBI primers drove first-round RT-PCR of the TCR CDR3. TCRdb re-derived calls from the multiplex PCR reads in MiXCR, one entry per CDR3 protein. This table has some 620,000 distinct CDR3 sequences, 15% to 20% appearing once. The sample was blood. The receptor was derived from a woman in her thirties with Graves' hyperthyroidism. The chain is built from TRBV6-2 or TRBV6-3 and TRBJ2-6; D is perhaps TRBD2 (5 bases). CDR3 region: CASEGYTPPLSGANVLTF. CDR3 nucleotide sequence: TGTGCCAGCGAGGGATATACACCCCCTCTCTCTGGGGCCAACGTCCTGACTTTC.